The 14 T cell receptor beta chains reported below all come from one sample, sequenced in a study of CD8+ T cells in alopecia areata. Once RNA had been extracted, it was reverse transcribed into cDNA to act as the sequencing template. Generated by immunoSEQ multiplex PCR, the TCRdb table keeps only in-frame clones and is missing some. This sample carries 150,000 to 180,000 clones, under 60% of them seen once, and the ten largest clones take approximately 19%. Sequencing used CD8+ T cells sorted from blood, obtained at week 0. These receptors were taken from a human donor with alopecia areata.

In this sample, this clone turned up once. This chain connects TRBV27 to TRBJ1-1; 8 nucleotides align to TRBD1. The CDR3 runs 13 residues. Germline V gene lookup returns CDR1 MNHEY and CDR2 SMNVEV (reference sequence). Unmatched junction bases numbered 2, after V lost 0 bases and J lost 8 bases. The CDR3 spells CASSLSGDREAFF. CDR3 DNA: TGTGCCAGCAGTTTATCGGGGGACAGGGAAGCTTTCTTT.

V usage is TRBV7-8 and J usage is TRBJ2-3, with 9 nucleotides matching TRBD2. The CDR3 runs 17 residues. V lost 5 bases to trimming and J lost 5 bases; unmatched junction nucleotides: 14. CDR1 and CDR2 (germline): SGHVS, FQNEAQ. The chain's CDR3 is CASSPRLAESLRDTQYF. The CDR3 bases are TGTGCCAGCAGCCCACGACTAGCGGAGTCATTGAGAGATACGCAGTATTTT.

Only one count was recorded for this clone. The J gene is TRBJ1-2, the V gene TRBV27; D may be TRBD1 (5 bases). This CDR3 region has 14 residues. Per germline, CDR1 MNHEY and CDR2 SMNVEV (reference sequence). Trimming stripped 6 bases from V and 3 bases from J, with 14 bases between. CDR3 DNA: TGTGCCAGCAGCGGGGGAAGGACGGACTATGGCTACACCTTC. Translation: CASSGGRTDYGYTF.

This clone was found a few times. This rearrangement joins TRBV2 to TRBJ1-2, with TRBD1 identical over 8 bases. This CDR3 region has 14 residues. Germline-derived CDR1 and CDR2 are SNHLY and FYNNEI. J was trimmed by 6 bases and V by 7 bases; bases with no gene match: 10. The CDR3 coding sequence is TGTGCCAGCATCAGAGGACAGGGACTCGATGGCTACACCTTC. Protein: CASIRGQGLDGYTF.

DNA for the CDR3: TGTGCCTGGAATGCGGGGGGACAAGATACGCAGTATTTT. This translates into CAWNAGGQDTQYF. The V gene is TRBV30, the J gene TRBJ2-3, with 8 bases matching TRBD2. CDR3 size: 13 residues. Germline V CDR1 and CDR2: GTSNPN, SVGIG (reference sequence). The V and J ends lost 4 bases and 5 bases, in that order; junction bases with no gene match: 5.

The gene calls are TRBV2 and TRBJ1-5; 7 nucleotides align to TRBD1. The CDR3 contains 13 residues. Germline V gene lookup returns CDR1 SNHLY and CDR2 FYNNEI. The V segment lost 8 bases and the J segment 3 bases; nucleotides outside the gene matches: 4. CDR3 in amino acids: CASGQVNNQPQHF. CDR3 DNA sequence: TGTGCCAGCGGACAGGTGAACAATCAGCCCCAGCATTTT.

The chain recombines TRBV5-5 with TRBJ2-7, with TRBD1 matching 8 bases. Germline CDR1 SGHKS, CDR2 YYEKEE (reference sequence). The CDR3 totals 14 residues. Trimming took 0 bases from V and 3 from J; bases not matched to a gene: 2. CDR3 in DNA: TGTGCCAGCAGCTTGGGGACAGGGAACTACGAGCAGTACTTC. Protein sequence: CASSLGTGNYEQYF.

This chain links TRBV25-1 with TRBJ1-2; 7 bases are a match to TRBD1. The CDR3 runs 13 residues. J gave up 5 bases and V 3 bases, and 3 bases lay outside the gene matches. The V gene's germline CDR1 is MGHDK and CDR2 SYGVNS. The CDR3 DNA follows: TGTGCCAGCAGTGACGGACAGGTATATGGCTACACCTTC. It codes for CASSDGQVYGYTF.

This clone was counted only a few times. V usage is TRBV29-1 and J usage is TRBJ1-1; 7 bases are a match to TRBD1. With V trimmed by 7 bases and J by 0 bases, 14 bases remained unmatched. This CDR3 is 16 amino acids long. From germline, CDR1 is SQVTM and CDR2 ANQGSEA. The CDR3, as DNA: TGCAGCGCCAAAGCCCCGGAGGGACAGATGAACACTGAAGCTTTCTTT. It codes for CSAKAPEGQMNTEAFF.

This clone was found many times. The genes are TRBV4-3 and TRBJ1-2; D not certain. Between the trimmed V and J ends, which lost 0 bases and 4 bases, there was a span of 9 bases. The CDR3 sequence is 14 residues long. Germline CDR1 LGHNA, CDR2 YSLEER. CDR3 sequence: CASSQDPALYGYTF. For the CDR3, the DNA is TGCGCCAGCAGCCAAGATCCGGCTCTCTATGGCTACACCTTC.

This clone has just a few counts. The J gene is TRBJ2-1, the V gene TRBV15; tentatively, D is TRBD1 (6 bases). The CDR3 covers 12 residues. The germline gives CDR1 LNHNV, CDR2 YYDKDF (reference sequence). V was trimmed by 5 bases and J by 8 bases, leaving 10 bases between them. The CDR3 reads CATSEGQYEQFF. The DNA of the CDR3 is TGTGCCACCAGCGAAGGACAGTATGAGCAGTTCTTC.

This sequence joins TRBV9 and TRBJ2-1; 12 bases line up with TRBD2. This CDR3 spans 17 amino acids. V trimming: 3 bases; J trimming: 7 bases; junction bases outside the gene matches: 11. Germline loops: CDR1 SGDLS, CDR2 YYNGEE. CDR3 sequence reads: CASSAPLAGGPGNEQFF. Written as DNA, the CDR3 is TGTGCCAGCAGCGCTCCCCTAGCGGGGGGGCCTGGAAATGAGCAGTTCTTC. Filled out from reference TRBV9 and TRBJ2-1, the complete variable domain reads DSGVTQTPKHLITATGQRVTLRCSPRSGDLSVYWYQQSLDQGLQFLIQYYNGEERAKGNILERFSAQQFPDLHSELNLSSLELGDSALYFCASSAPLAGGPGNEQFFGPGTRLTVL.

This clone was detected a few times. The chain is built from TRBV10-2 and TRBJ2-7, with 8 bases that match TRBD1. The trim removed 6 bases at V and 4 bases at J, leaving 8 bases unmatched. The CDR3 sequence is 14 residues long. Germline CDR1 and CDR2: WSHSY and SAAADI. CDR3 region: CASRGQGPNYEQYF. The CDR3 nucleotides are TGCGCCAGCAGAGGACAGGGCCCAAATTACGAGCAGTACTTC.

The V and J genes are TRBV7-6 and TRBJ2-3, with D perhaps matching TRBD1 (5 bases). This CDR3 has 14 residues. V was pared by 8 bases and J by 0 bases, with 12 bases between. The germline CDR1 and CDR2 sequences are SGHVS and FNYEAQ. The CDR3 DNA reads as TGTGCCAGCCGTGCGGACATGAGCACAGATACGCAGTATTTT. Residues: CASRADMSTDTQYF.